A selection of T cell receptor beta chains follows, all from one sample in a study of OX40 agonist ivuxolimab in advanced cancers. TCRdb's copy holds only in-frame clones and misses some; the assay was immunoSEQ multiplex PCR. The table has 35,000 to 45,000 clones, around four fifths seen once. Material: CD4+ or CD8+ T cells sorted from blood, obtained in a trial of the OX40 agonist ivuxolimab. These receptor sequences come from an adult with an advanced solid tumor such as melanoma, head and neck, liver or kidney cancer. Both conserved end residues are part of each CDR3. A D gene is named only where the DNA matches it firmly. Clone size, where shown, is once, few, many, or a class for clones that have expanded.

d_call: .; v_call: TRBV2; clone_size: .; j_call: TRBJ2-1; cdr3_length: 14; cdr3_nt: TGTGCCAGCAGACGACAGGACCAAACGGGTGAGCAGTTCTTC; cdr3_aa: CASRRQDQTGEQFF
d_call: .; v_call: TRBV5-6; clone_size: .; j_call: TRBJ1-2; cdr3_length: 17; cdr3_nt: TGTGCCAGCAGCCCATATCGGGAGGGCTGGTTTGTCTATGGCTACACCTTC; cdr3_aa: CASSPYREGWFVYGYTF
d_call: .; v_call: TRBV9; clone_size: few; j_call: TRBJ2-3; cdr3_length: 13; cdr3_nt: TGTGCCAGCAGCGTAGGGGTCGAGGATACGCAGTATTTT; cdr3_aa: CASSVGVEDTQYF
d_call: .; v_call: TRBV21-1; clone_size: .; j_call: TRBJ2-7; cdr3_length: 16; cdr3_nt: TGTGCCAGCAGCAAACCCCAGGGTTGCCCCCCCTACGAGCAGTACTTC; cdr3_aa: CASSKPQGCPPYEQYF
d_call: TRBD2; v_call: TRBV29-1; clone_size: once; j_call: TRBJ2-4; cdr3_length: 16; cdr3_nt: TGCAGCGTTCGAGTGTGGCTAGCGGGAGCCAAAAACATTCAGTACTTC; cdr3_aa: CSVRVWLAGAKNIQYF
d_call: TRBD1; v_call: TRBV12-5; clone_size: .; j_call: TRBJ1-1; cdr3_length: 16; cdr3_nt: TGTGCTAGTGGTTTGGGCCTGACAGGGCCGGGCACTGAAGCTTTCTTT; cdr3_aa: CASGLGLTGPGTEAFF
d_call: .; v_call: TRBV27; clone_size: .; j_call: TRBJ1-1; cdr3_length: 14; cdr3_nt: TGTGCCAGCAGCGTCGGCGGTGTGTACACTGAAGCTTTCTTT; cdr3_aa: CASSVGGVYTEAFF
d_call: .; v_call: TRBV14; clone_size: .; j_call: TRBJ2-2; cdr3_length: 13; cdr3_nt: TGTGCCAGCAGCCCTACTGTCACCGGGGAGCTGTTTTTT; cdr3_aa: CASSPTVTGELFF
d_call: TRBD1; v_call: TRBV7-2; clone_size: .; j_call: TRBJ1-2; cdr3_length: 14; cdr3_nt: TGTGCCAGCAGTACGGGGACAGCTAACTATGGCTACACCTTC; cdr3_aa: CASSTGTANYGYTF
d_call: .; v_call: TRBV5-4; clone_size: once; j_call: TRBJ1-2; cdr3_length: 15; cdr3_nt: TGTGCCAGCAGCTTGGACAGGCGGCGGTCCTATGGCTACACCTTC; cdr3_aa: CASSLDRRRSYGYTF
d_call: TRBD1; v_call: TRBV7-8; clone_size: .; j_call: TRBJ1-4; cdr3_length: 17; cdr3_nt: TGTGCCAGCAGCTTAGGCACACAGGGGGCAAGAAGGGAAAAACTGTTTTTT; cdr3_aa: CASSLGTQGARREKLFF
d_call: .; v_call: TRBV6-5; clone_size: .; j_call: TRBJ2-5; cdr3_length: 15; cdr3_nt: TGTGCCAGCAGTCCGCCTGCTAGAGACTTTGGGACCCAGTACTTC; cdr3_aa: CASSPPARDFGTQYF
d_call: .; v_call: TRBV5-4; clone_size: .; j_call: TRBJ1-1; cdr3_length: 14; cdr3_nt: TGTGCCAGCAGCTTAGGGCGGACTAACACTGAAGCTTTCTTT; cdr3_aa: CASSLGRTNTEAFF
d_call: .; v_call: TRBV6-6; clone_size: .; j_call: TRBJ1-1; cdr3_length: 13; cdr3_nt: TGTGCCAGCAGTCCGGCCTCGAACACTGAAGCTTTCTTT; cdr3_aa: CASSPASNTEAFF
d_call: .; v_call: TRBV7-6; clone_size: .; j_call: TRBJ2-2; cdr3_length: 14; cdr3_nt: TGTGCCAGCAGTTGGCTGGGGGACACCGGGGAGCTGTTTTTT; cdr3_aa: CASSWLGDTGELFF
d_call: .; v_call: TRBV21-1; clone_size: .; j_call: TRBJ2-5; cdr3_length: 13; cdr3_nt: TGTGCCAGCAGCAAAATAGCAGAAGAGACCCAGTACTTC; cdr3_aa: CASSKIAEETQYF
d_call: .; v_call: TRBV29-1; clone_size: .; j_call: TRBJ1-2; cdr3_length: 13; cdr3_nt: TGCAGCGCGGCGAAGGGGAGCTACTATGGCTACACCTTC; cdr3_aa: CSAAKGSYYGYTF
d_call: TRBD1; v_call: TRBV18; clone_size: .; j_call: TRBJ2-1; cdr3_length: 15; cdr3_nt: TGTGCCAGCTCTCCAGGGGGAGCGTCCTACAATGAGCAGTTCTTC; cdr3_aa: CASSPGGASYNEQFF
d_call: .; v_call: TRBV2; clone_size: .; j_call: TRBJ1-2; cdr3_length: 16; cdr3_nt: TGTGCCAGCCCGACGGGGGCAGGAGGTGTCGACTATGGCTACACCTTC; cdr3_aa: CASPTGAGGVDYGYTF
d_call: TRBD1; v_call: TRBV27; clone_size: .; j_call: TRBJ1-6; cdr3_length: 18; cdr3_nt: TGTGCCAGCAGTTTCCGCTCCGGGACAGGGGGCGGTAATTCACCCCTCCACTTT; cdr3_aa: CASSFRSGTGGGNSPLHF
d_call: .; v_call: TRBV6-5; clone_size: .; j_call: TRBJ1-2; cdr3_length: 14; cdr3_nt: TGTGCCAGCAGCTCTGGCTTAGGATCTTATGGCTACACCTTC; cdr3_aa: CASSSGLGSYGYTF
d_call: TRBD1; v_call: TRBV12-5; clone_size: once; j_call: TRBJ1-6; cdr3_length: 16; cdr3_nt: TGTGCTAGTGGTTTATTGGGACAGGGGGCAAATTCACCCCTCCACTTT; cdr3_aa: CASGLLGQGANSPLHF
d_call: .; v_call: TRBV11-2; clone_size: .; j_call: TRBJ1-1; cdr3_length: 14; cdr3_nt: TGTGCCAGCAGCGGGGGCAGGGTATGGACTGAAGCTTTCTTT; cdr3_aa: CASSGGRVWTEAFF
d_call: .; v_call: TRBV10-3; clone_size: .; j_call: TRBJ2-2; cdr3_length: 14; cdr3_nt: TGTGCCCCTCCGGATGATAAAGACGCCGGGGAGCTGTTTTTT; cdr3_aa: CAPPDDKDAGELFF
d_call: .; v_call: TRBV19; clone_size: .; j_call: TRBJ2-5; cdr3_length: 13; cdr3_nt: TGTGCCAGTAGTATAAACGGCCGCGGGACCCAGTACTTC; cdr3_aa: CASSINGRGTQYF
d_call: TRBD2; v_call: TRBV27; clone_size: .; j_call: TRBJ2-7; cdr3_length: 16; cdr3_nt: TGTGCCAGCACCCCACTCCTAGGGACTAGCAAAAGAGAGCAGTACTTC; cdr3_aa: CASTPLLGTSKREQYF
d_call: .; v_call: TRBV18; clone_size: .; j_call: TRBJ1-2; cdr3_length: 13; cdr3_nt: TGTGCCAGCTCACCACGACCGGCCTATGGCTACACCTTC; cdr3_aa: CASSPRPAYGYTF
d_call: TRBD2; v_call: TRBV7-8; clone_size: .; j_call: TRBJ2-1; cdr3_length: 15; cdr3_nt: TGTGCCAGCAGCCCACGGGAGGGCCTCAGGAATGAGCAGTTCTTC; cdr3_aa: CASSPREGLRNEQFF